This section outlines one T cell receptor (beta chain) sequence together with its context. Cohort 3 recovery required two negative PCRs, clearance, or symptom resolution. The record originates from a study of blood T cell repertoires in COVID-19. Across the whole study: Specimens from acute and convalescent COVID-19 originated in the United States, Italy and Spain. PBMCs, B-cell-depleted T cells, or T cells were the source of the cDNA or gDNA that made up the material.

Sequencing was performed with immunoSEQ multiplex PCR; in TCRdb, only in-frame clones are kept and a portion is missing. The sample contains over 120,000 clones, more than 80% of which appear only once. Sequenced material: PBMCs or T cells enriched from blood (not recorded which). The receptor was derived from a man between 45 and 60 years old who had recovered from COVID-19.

The DNA for the CDR3 is TGCGCCAGCAGCGACTGGCAGGGGGGAAACTATGGCTACACCTTC. Amino acid sequence: CASSDWQGGNYGYTF. This chain uses TRBV5-1 with TRBJ1-2; 7 positions match TRBD1. Germline CDR1 and CDR2: SGHRS and YFSETQ. The J segment lost 2 bases and the V segment lost 4 bases, leaving 8 bases of the junction unmatched. This CDR3 is 15 amino acids long.